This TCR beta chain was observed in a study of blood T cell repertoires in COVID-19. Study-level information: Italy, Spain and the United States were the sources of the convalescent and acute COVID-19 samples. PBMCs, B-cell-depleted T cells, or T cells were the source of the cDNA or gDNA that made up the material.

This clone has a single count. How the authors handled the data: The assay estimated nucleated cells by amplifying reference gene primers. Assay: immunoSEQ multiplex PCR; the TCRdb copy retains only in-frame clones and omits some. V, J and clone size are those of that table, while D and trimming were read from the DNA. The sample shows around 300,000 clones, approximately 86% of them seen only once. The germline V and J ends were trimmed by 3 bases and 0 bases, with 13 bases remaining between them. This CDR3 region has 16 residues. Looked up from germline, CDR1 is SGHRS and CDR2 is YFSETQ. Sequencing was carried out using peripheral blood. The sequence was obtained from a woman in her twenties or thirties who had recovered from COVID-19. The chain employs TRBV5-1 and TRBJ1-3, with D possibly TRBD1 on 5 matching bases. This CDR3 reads CASSSAQGFSGNTIYF. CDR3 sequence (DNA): TGCGCCAGCAGCTCCGCCCAGGGCTTCTCTGGAAACACCATATATTTT.